A single sample gave rise to the 5 T cell receptor beta chains below, sequenced in a study of control samples from healthy donors and cancer patients. Sequenced by immunoSEQ multiplex PCR; TCRdb stores in-frame clones only, minus some. The table lists about 140,000 clones, around nine tenths of them singletons. Sequenced: blood. The receptors stem from a woman aged 25-40 years in good health.

A remark on this clone: Germline and junction disagree at one end, which may indicate a read error. This chain connects TRBV7-7 to TRBJ2-1; D is possibly TRBD1 or TRBD2 (6 bases each). Germline CDR1 and CDR2: SSHAT and FNYEAQ (reference sequence). The CDR3 loop spans 15 amino acids. Written as DNA, the CDR3 is TGTGCTAGCAGCGCGGGACACCTAGCCTACAATGAGCAGTTCTTC. It specifies CASSAGHLAYNEQFF.

The chain recombines TRBV6-1 with TRBJ2-1, with D unclear. The V end lost 1 base, the J end lost 5 bases, and 6 bases lay between the germline ends. Germline assignment: CDR1 MNHNS and CDR2 SASEGT. The CDR3 length is 13 residues. CDR3 sequence: CASSEGQHNEQFF. CDR3 DNA: TGTGCCAGCAGTGAAGGCCAGCACAATGAGCAGTTCTTC.

The genes are TRBV5-1 and TRBJ2-1; D is perhaps TRBD1 (5 bases). The germline CDR1 and CDR2 sequences are SGHRS and YFSETQ. The CDR3 consists of 15 residues. Trimming left V 6 bases short and J 3 bases short, with 16 bases between. CDR3 coding DNA: TGCGCCAGCAACCCACAGGCCGTTAACTACAATGAGCAGTTCTTC. It yields the protein CASNPQAVNYNEQFF. Full variable domain (rest looked up from reference TRBV5-1 and TRBJ2-1): KAGVTQTPRYLIKTRGQQVTLSCSPISGHRSVSWYQQTPGQGLQFLFEYFSETQRNKGNFPGRFSGRQFSNSRSEMNVSTLELGDSALYLCASNPQAVNYNEQFFGPGTRLTVL.

This clone occurred once. V gene TRBV18 combines with J gene TRBJ1-1; D unclear. The CDR3 sequence is 13 residues long. With 2 bases removed from V and 3 bases from J, the gap between germline ends came to 7 bases. The germline CDR1 and CDR2 sequences are KGHSH and LQKENI. CDR3 sequence (DNA): TGTGCCAGCTCACCAGGGTTGGACACTGAAGCTTTCTTT. This translates into CASSPGLDTEAFF.

The chain employs TRBV28 and TRBJ2-1; 10 nucleotides match TRBD1. After removal of 1 base from V and 0 bases from J, the junction contained 12 bases not matched to a gene. Germline V gene lookup returns CDR1 MDHEN and CDR2 SYDVKM. The CDR3 has 20 residues. The CDR3 region is CASSLSATGGLPSSYNEQFF. The CDR3 region has the DNA TGTGCCAGCAGTTTATCGGCGACAGGGGGCCTACCCAGCTCCTACAATGAGCAGTTCTTC.